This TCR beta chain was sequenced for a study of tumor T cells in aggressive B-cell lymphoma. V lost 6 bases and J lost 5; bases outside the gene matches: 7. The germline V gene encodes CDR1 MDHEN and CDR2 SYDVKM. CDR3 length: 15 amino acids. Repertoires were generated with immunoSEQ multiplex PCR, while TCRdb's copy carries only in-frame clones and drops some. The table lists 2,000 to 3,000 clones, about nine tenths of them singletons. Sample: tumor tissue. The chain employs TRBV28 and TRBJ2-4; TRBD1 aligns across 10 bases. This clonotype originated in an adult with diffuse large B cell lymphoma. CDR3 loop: CASSSSGTGENIQYF. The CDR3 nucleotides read TGTGCCAGCAGCTCCTCCGGGACAGGGGAAAACATTCAGTACTTC. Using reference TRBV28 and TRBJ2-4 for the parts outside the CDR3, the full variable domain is DVKVTQSSRYLVKRTGEKVFLECVQDMDHENMFWYRQDPGLGLRLIYFSYDVKMKEKGDIPEGYSVSREKKERFSLILESASTNQTSMYLCASSSSGTGENIQYFGAGTRLSVL.